This T cell receptor (beta chain) was found in a study of T cell responses to AZD1222 COVID-19 vaccine. TCRdb's copy holds only in-frame clones and misses some; the assay was immunoSEQ multiplex PCR. The repertoire holds 90,000 to 120,000 clones, with 90% to 95% as singletons. The CDR3 has 14 amino acids. Germline V gene lookup returns CDR1 MNHEY and CDR2 SVGAGI. V was pared by 0 bases and J by 4 bases, with 10 bases between. About this clone itself: Its antigen is unknown.

Study-wide results and caveats: Nearly half of spike-specific TCRs reportedly target variant regions that are unmutated in the B.1.351 and B.1.1.7 variants.

Sequenced here: peripheral blood, sampled on day 0 of AZD1222 vaccination. This TCR was sampled from an adult in good health. The chain has TRBV6-5 and TRBJ2-7, with D possibly TRBD2 on 6 matching bases. The CDR3 reads CASSYSFGGYEQYF. The DNA of the CDR3 is TGTGCCAGCAGTTACTCGTTCGGGGGATACGAGCAGTACTTC.